The sequence of this T cell receptor (beta chain) was determined in a study of T cells after yellow fever vaccination. Study-wide findings and caveats: FACS-sorted repertoires could contain abundant clonotypes contaminating from the bulk population. Weaker, the secondary response peaked sooner, at day 5 versus 15.

This clonotype was counted only a few times. No antigen is known for it. In making TCR cDNA, 5'RACE template switching added a universal primer site and UMIs to it. TCRdb called the 5' RACE reads again in MiXCR, with one record for every CDR3 protein. The sample contains some 160,000 distinct CDR3 sequences, almost 7% of which appear only once. This CDR3 has 15 residues. J gave up 5 bases and V 3 bases, and 9 bases lay outside the gene matches. The gene calls are TRBV12-3 or TRBV12-4 and TRBJ2-5; TRBD2 matches at 7 bases. The clonotype was recovered from a man younger than 35 who received the YFV17D yellow fever vaccine. This specimen consisted of CD4+ T cells sorted from PBMCs, obtained 4 to 5 days after the first yellow fever vaccination. CDR3 residues: CASSLGRAGDETQYF. CDR3 nucleotides: TGTGCCAGCAGTTTGGGCAGGGCGGGAGACGAGACCCAGTACTTC.